This TCR beta chain emerged from a study of identical twins. Study-wide results and limits: Excess sharing between twins was weaker in beta out-of-frame sequences.

This clonotype was detected many times. Its antigen is currently unknown. The germline CDR1 and CDR2 sequences are SGHDT and YYEEEE. V lost 1 base to trimming and J lost 5 bases, with 12 bases between them. The CDR3 has 15 amino acids. One entry per CDR3 protein, called by TCRdb with MiXCR from the 5' RACE reads. The sample yields over 550,000 distinct CDR3 sequences, 7% to 7.5% seen once. The same data also went into a second study, on yellow fever vaccine responses in identical twins.

This TCR derives from a woman between 18 and 30 years old in good health. Sequenced material: PBMCs. This chain connects TRBV5-6 to TRBJ2-2, with no clear D. The CDR3 protein is CASSLRNVRTGELFF. The CDR3 nucleotides read TGTGCCAGCAGCTTGCGGAACGTGCGAACCGGGGAGCTGTTTTTT. Using reference TRBV5-6 and TRBJ2-2 for the parts outside the CDR3, the full variable domain is DAGVTQSPTHLIKTRGQQVTLRCSPKSGHDTVSWYQQALGQGPQFIFQYYEEEERQRGNFPDRFSGHQFPNYSSELNVNALLLGDSALYLCASSLRNVRTGELFFGEGSRLTVL.